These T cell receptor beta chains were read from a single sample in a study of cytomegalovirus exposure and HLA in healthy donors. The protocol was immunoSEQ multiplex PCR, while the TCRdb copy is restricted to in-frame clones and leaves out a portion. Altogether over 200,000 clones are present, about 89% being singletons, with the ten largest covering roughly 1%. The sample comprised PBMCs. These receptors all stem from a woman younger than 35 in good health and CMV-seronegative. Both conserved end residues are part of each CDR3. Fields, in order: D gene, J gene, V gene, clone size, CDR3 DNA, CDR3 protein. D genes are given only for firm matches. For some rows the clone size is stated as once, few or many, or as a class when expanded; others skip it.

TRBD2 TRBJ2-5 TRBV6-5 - TGTGCCAGCAGTCCAGCGGGGGGGCGGGAGACCCAGTACTTC CASSPAGGRETQYF
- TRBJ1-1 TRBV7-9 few TGTGCCAGCAGCCCTGTTGGAGGGACTGAAGCTTTCTTT CASSPVGGTEAFF
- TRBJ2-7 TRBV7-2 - TGTGCCAGCAGCTTATATTATTACGAGCAGTACTTC CASSLYYYEQYF
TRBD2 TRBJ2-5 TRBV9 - TGTGCCAGCAGCGTAGGTGGGACTAGGTTGGAGACCCAGTACTTC CASSVGGTRLETQYF
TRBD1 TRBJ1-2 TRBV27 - TGTGCCAGCAGCCCCATTCCGGGACAGGGAAGTGGCTACACCTTC CASSPIPGQGSGYTF
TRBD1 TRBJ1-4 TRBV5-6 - TGTGCCAGCAGCCCGACAGGGGGCGCGACGGGAAAACTGTTTTTT CASSPTGGATGKLFF
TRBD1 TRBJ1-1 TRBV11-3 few TGTGCCAGCAGCTCGGGACAGGGGGGTGGAAACACTGAAGCTTTCTTT CASSSGQGGGNTEAFF
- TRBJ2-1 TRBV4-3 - TGCGCCAGCAGCCTAAATCGCAATGAGCAGTTCTTC CASSLNRNEQFF
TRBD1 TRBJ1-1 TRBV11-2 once TGTGCCAGCAGCACAGGGGGGGTGGGCACTGAAGCTTTCTTT CASSTGGVGTEAFF
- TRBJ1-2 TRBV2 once TGTGCCAGCAGTGACCAGGGGCGCAACTATGGCTACACCTTC CASSDQGRNYGYTF
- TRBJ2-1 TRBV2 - TGTGCCAGCAGCCTGAGGGGGGGGGCGAATGAGCAGTTCTTC CASSLRGGANEQFF
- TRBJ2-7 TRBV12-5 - TGTGCTAGTGGTTTGACAGGCCAGAGGGAGCAGTACTTC CASGLTGQREQYF
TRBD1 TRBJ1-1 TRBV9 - TGTGCCAGCAGCGTAGGACAAGGGGGCCAGCTGAACACTGAAGCTTTCTTT CASSVGQGGQLNTEAFF
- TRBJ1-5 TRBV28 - TGTGCCAGCAGTTTATATGGCAGGGGCGGCAATCAGCCCCAGCATTTT CASSLYGRGGNQPQHF
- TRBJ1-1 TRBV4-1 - TGCGCCAGCAGCCACCCGACAGGGAACACTGAAGCTTTCTTT CASSHPTGNTEAFF
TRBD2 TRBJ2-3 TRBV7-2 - TGTGCCAGCAGCTTCGGGAGGGCCGCAGATACGCAGTATTTT CASSFGRAADTQYF
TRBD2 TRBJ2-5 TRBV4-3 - TGCGCCAGCAGCCGGGAGACTAGCGCCGAGACCCAGTACTTC CASSRETSAETQYF
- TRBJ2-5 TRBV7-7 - TGTGCCAGCAGCCCGTCGCAGTGGGAGAGTCAAGAGACCCAGTACTTC CASSPSQWESQETQYF
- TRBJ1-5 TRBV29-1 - TGCAGCGCCGTGTATAGCAATCAGCCCCAGCATTTT CSAVYSNQPQHF
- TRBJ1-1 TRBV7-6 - TGTGCCAGCAGCTTAGGCGGCCCCATGAACACTGAAGCTTTCTTT CASSLGGPMNTEAFF
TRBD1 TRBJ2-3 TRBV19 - TGTGCCAGTAGTCCCCGAAGACAGGGCGGCACAGATACGCAGTATTTT CASSPRRQGGTDTQYF
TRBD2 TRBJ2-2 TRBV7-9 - TGTGCCAGCAGCCTTACTAGCGTCGGGGAGCTGTTTTTT CASSLTSVGELFF
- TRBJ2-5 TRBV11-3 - TGTGCCAGCAGCTCCGGGCCAAGGGGGATGGAGACCCAGTACTTC CASSSGPRGMETQYF
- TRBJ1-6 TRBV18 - TGTGCCAGCTCACCACCGCGGGATAATTCACCCCTCCACTTT CASSPPRDNSPLHF
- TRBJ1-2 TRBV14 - TGTGCCAGCAGCCAAGATCAGGAACCAAATGGCTACACCTTC CASSQDQEPNGYTF
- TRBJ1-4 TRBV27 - TGTGCCAGCAGTTTCGGAGGGGAAAAACTGTTTTTT CASSFGGEKLFF
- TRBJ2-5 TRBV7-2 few TGTGCCAGCAGCCAAAACGGACGACTACCGCAAGAGACCCAGTACTTC CASSQNGRLPQETQYF
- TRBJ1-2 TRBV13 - TGTGCCAGCAGCTTTCAGGTGGCTCTAAATGGCTACACCTTC CASSFQVALNGYTF
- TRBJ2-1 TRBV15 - TGTGCCACCAGCGGAGAGGAGCGTAGCTCCTACAATGAGCAGTTCTTC CATSGEERSSYNEQFF
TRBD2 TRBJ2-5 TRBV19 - TGTGCCAGTAGGCAAGGACTAGCGGGGGGACAAGAGACCCAGTACTTC CASRQGLAGGQETQYF
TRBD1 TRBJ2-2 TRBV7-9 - TGTGCCAGCAGCTTAGTCGACAGGGCCGGGGAGCTGTTTTTT CASSLVDRAGELFF
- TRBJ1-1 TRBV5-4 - TGTGCCAGCAGCTTGATCGGGAACACTGAAGCTTTCTTT CASSLIGNTEAFF
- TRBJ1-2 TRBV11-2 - TGTGCCAGCAGCACCACGGGCTATGGCTACACCTTC CASSTTGYGYTF
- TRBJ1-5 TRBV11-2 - TGTGCCAGCAGCTTAGACTATAGCAATCAGCCCCAGCATTTT CASSLDYSNQPQHF
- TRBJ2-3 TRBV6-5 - TGTGCCAGCAGCCGAGTGGGAGGAACAGATACGCAGTATTTT CASSRVGGTDTQYF
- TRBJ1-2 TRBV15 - TGTGCCACCAGCAGAGAAGGGAAGGGTGGGAGGGGCTACACCTTC CATSREGKGGRGYTF
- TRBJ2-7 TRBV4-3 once TGCGCCAGCAGCCAAGGATTCCGCCAGGGCTACGAGCAGTACTTC CASSQGFRQGYEQYF
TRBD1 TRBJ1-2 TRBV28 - TGTGCCAGCAGCCAAAATTGGGACAGCGCTAACTATGGCTACACCTTC CASSQNWDSANYGYTF
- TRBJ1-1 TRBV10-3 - TGTGCCATCAGTGAGGAGGGGGAGAACACTGAAGCTTTCTTT CAISEEGENTEAFF
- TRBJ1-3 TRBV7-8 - TGTGCCAGCAGCTTAGCGGCCTCTGGAAACACCATATATTTT CASSLAASGNTIYF
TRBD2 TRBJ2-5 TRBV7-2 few TGTGCCAGCAGCTTTACTGCGGGGGGAGAGACCCAGTACTTC CASSFTAGGETQYF
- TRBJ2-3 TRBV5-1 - TGCGCCAGCAGCTTGAATGGTGGGAGCGGCCATACGCAGTATTTT CASSLNGGSGHTQYF
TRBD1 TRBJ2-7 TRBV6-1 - TGTGCCAGCAGATGGACAGGGATCGAGCAGTACTTC CASRWTGIEQYF
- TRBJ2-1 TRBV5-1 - TGCGCCAGCAGCTTTAATGTAGGAGTCTCCTACAATGAGCAGTTCTTC CASSFNVGVSYNEQFF
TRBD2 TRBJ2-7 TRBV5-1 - TGCGCCAGCAGCCAGCGGGACTCACGCTACGAGCAGTACTTC CASSQRDSRYEQYF
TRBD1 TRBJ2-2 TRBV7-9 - TGTGCCAGCAGCTTAGGGACAGGGGCATCCGGGGAGCTGTTTTTT CASSLGTGASGELFF
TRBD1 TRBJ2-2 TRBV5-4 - TGTGCCAGCAGCTTGACACAGGGGGCCGTTACCGGGGAGCTGTTTTTT CASSLTQGAVTGELFF
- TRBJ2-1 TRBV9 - TGTGCCAGCAGCGTAGAGGCGGTCTACAATGAGCAGTTCTTC CASSVEAVYNEQFF
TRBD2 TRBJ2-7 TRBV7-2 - TGTGCCAGCAGCTTAGCGTGGGAGGGTGAGCAGTACTTC CASSLAWEGEQYF
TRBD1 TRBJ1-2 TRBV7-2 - TGTGCCAGCAGCTTAACAGGGGGCGGGAATGGCTACACCTTC CASSLTGGGNGYTF
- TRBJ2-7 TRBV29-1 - TGCAGCGTTGAAGATGGCCACGCCCCGGGCGAGCAGTACTTC CSVEDGHAPGEQYF
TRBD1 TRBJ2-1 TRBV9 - TGTGCCAGCAGTCGTTACCGGGACAGCCTCATCAATGAGCAGTTCTTC CASSRYRDSLINEQFF
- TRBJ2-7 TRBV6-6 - TGTGCCAGCAGTTCGACAGGCAACGAGCAGTACTTC CASSSTGNEQYF